Reported below is one T cell receptor (beta chain). Its antigen is unknown. Trimming took 3 bases from V and 1 from J, leaving 10 bases between them. Germline V gene data show CDR1 as SGDLS and CDR2 as YYNGEE. The CDR3 is 14 residues long. The data belong to a study of cytomegalovirus exposure and HLA in healthy donors. General study results and limits: The study flagged roughly 160 TCR beta chains as cytomegalovirus-associated. Accurate prediction of most subjects' HLA-A and HLA-B alleles from TCR beta sequences was reported. About 87% or about 30% of the time was how often most TCR beta V segments were productive, according to an earlier analysis. Of the V segments, some could not be distinguished, including TRBV6-2 and TRBV6-3, and were excluded.

Amplification used 60 Vbeta primers and 13 Jbeta primers. Clones were read by immunoSEQ multiplex PCR, and TCRdb kept only the in-frame ones, dropping some. The table shows around 140,000 clones, with almost 85% occurring only once. V and J are TRBV9 and TRBJ2-5; tentatively, D is TRBD1 (6 bases). This clonotype originated in a woman aged 40 to 49 in good health and CMV-seronegative. Sequencing input: PBMCs. The chain's CDR3 is CASSATGFQETQYF. CDR3 sequence (DNA): TGTGCCAGCAGCGCCACAGGGTTCCAAGAGACCCAGTACTTC.